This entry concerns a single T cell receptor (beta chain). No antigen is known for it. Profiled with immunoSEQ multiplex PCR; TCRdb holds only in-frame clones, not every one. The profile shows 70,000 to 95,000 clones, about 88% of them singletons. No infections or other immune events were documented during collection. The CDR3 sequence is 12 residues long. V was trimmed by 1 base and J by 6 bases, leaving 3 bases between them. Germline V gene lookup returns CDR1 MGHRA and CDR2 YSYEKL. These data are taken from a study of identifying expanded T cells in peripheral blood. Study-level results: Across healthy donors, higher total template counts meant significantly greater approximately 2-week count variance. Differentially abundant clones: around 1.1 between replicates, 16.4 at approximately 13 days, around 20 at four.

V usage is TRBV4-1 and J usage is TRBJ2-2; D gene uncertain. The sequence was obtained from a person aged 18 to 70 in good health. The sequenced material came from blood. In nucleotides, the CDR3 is TGCGCCAGCAGCCAAGTGCCCGGGGAGCTGTTTTTT. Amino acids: CASSQVPGELFF.